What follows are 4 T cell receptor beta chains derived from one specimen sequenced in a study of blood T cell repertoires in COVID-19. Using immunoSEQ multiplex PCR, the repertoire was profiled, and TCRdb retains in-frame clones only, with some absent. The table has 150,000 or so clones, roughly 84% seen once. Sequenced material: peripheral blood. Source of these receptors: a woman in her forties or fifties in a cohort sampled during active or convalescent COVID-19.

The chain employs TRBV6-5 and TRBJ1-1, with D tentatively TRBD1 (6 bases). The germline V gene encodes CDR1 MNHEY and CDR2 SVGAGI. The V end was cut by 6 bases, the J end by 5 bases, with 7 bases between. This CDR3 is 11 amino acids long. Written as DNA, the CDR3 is TGTGCCAGCAGCCAGGGGACTGAAGCTTTCTTT. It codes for CASSQGTEAFF.

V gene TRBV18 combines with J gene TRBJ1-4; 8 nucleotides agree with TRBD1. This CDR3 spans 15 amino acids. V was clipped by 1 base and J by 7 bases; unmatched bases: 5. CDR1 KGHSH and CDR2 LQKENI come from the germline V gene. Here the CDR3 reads CASSPRQGRGEKLFF. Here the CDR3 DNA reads TGTGCCAGCTCACCACGACAGGGGCGGGGTGAAAAACTGTTTTTT. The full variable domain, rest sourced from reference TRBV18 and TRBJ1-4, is NAGVMQNPRHLVRRRGQEARLRCSPMKGHSHVYWYRQLPEEGLKFMVYLQKENIIDESGMPKERFSAEFPKEGPSILRIQQVVRGDSAAYFCASSPRQGRGEKLFFGSGTQLSVL.

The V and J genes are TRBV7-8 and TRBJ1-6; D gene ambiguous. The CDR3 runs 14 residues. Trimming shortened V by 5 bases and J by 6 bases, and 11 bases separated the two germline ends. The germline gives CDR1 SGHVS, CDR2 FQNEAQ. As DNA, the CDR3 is TGTGCCAGCAGCATAGAGAACAGTAATTCACCCCTCCACTTT. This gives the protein CASSIENSNSPLHF. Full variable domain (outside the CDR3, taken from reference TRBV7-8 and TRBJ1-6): GAGVSQSPRYKVAKRGQDVALRCDPISGHVSLFWYQQALGQGPEFLTYFQNEAQLDKSGLPSDRFFAERPEGSVSTLKIQRTQQEDSAVYLCASSIENSNSPLHFGNGTRLTVT.

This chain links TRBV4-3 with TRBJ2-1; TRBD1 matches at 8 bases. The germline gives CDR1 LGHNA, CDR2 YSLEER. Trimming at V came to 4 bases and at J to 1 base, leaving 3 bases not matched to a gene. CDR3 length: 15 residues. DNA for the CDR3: TGCGCCAGCAGCCTGGACAGGGATTCCTACAATGAGCAGTTCTTC. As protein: CASSLDRDSYNEQFF.